This T cell receptor beta chain was recorded in a study of technical replicates of blood from four donors. The CDR3 runs to 14 residues. The germline V and J ends were trimmed by 7 bases and 4 bases, with 16 bases remaining between them. Germline assignment: CDR1 SGHTA and CDR2 FQGNSA. In its sample, this clone was seen once. Clones were sequenced by immunoSEQ multiplex PCR, and TCRdb holds only the in-frame ones, with some missing. The top ten hold about 5% of the sample, which has about 53,000 clones, more than 70% seen once. Sequencing was performed on PBMCs. This chain joins TRBV7-2 and TRBJ1-2, with D tentatively TRBD1 (5 bases). The sequence derives from a human donor in good health. Some clones in this sample may be carry-over from other donors' samples. The CDR3 loop is CASNLSGGSYGYTF. The CDR3 DNA reads as TGTGCCAGCAACCTAAGCGGGGGATCCTATGGCTACACCTTC.